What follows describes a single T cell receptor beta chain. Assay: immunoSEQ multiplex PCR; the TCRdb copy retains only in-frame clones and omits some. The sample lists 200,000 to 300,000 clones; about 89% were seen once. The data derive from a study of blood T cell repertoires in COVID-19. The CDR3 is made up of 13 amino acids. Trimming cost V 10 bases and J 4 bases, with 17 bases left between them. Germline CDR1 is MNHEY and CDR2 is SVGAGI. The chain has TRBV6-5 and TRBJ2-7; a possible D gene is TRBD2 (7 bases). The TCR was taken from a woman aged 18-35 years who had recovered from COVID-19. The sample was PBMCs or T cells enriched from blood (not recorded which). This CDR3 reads CATKRGAQYEQYF. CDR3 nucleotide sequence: TGTGCCACCAAACGGGGGGCGCAGTACGAGCAGTACTTC.